This T cell receptor (beta chain) was sequenced in a study of shared clonotypes between healthy human individuals (dated by TCRdb to about 2020). For the wider study: A few men and a couple of women, aged 18 to 49 years, made up the cohort. For each donor, three plates each were used for CD4 naive and CD4 memory, two plates were used for CD8 naive, and one plate was used for CD8 memory. To estimate repertoire size and how much clonotypes are shared between individuals, the study performed deep sequencing of blood TCR repertoires from a few healthy adults. To increase sequencing depth and limit assay-specific biases, TCR repertoire library preparation and sequencing were carried out by different laboratories using diverse techniques. Per donor, leukapheresis produced somewhere between about 0.94 and 8.9 billion PBMCs.

Overall study results and their limits: Higher generation probabilities were observed for clonotypes shared by all four sorted-subset donors than for non-shared clonotypes. Incomplete sequencing was indicated by rarefaction of sorted-subset datasets, despite the large sequencing depth. Sharing across a handful of donors was observed for roughly 5.4% of naive CD4, over 3% of naive CD8, 2.3% of memory CD4, and 0.4% of memory CD8 clonotypes. Because the study included only a small number of donors, the genetic and exposure-history diversity represented was limited. Only blood was sampled, and tissue TCR repertoires likely differ from those in blood. Naive subsets generally had larger estimated clonotype richness than memory subsets did. Pairwise subsampling indicated that sequencing depth was expected to affect the degree of clonotype sharing among donors.

For the CD8 naive samples, CD45RO-negative cells were positively selected for CCR7, yielding a CD45RA+CCR7+ population from which TemRA cells were excluded. The donors were healthy, HIV-negative adults who had no recently reported acute infections or vaccinations. Only Caucasian adults living in Nashville, Tennessee, USA were represented among the donors. Blood was collected by leukapheresis, and PBMCs were isolated by Ficoll-Histopaque density gradient centrifugation and then cryopreserved in liquid nitrogen vapor phase. Analytical flow cytometry was used to check the purity and quantity of every magnetically sorted T cell population. Each sorted fraction had its genomic DNA isolated and then quantified by UV absorbance on a Nanodrop 2000c. Notes on this clone: The antigen this receptor binds is unknown. No base qualities exist here, and no much larger clone lies one base off it.

The germline V gene provides CDR1 MGHRA and CDR2 YSYEKL. The junction shows trimming of 4 bases on V and 0 bases on J, plus 10 bases between the germline ends. From its cysteine to its phenylalanine, the CDR3 spans 15 amino acids. The kept DNA is CDR3 alone, 45 bases in frame from the first base. Using the deep immunoSEQ assay, multiplex PCR amplified TCR CDR3 regions from genomic DNA. For each cell subset, the extracted genomic DNA was distributed evenly across all wells of several immunoSEQ 96-well plates, and each plate served as one replicate. For sorted subsets, about 210 ng of genomic DNA, equivalent to roughly 33,000 T cell genomes, went into each replicate PCR. The purified libraries were quantified using a Qubit 3.0 fluorometer, sized with a Bioanalyzer 2100, and then quantified again using the KAPA Library Quantification kit. A separate single-read 150-cycle Illumina NextSeq 550 flow cell was used to sequence each immunoSEQ 96-well plate. The published analysis was carried out like this. The immunoSEQ output contained only junctional sequences without quality scores, so filtering could not match that applied to full-length reads. To assign V/J genes and CDR3, sequences were annotated against IMGT germline references using PyIR, a Python wrapper for IgBLAST v1.9. Reads with weak V/J assignments (E-value above 1e-6), missing CDR3, stop codons, out-of-frame junctions, or ambiguous translated residues were removed. V3J clonotypes were defined as sequences sharing an identical inferred V gene, J gene, and CDR3 amino acid sequence. Percentage overlap between repertoires was calculated by dividing the number of shared unique clonotypes by the size of the smaller repertoire. RTK rarefaction, the Chao1 estimator, and Recon v2.1 estimates of unobserved clonotypes were used to assess repertoire richness. For all TCRbeta clonotypes obtained by the gDNA method from four donors, generation probabilities were computed with OLGA. TCRdb holds this immuneACCESS table with in-frame rearrangements only. Some clones are missing; in checked studies, unresolved V genes explain under half, and the rest has no known cause. That table is the source of V, J and clone size, and D and trimming were worked out from the DNA. The sample includes about 2.1 million clones, with just over 90% observed a single time. Under 2% of the sample goes to the ten largest clones.

The V and J genes are TRBV4-1 and TRBJ2-1; the D gene may be TRBD1 or TRBD2, since each aligns over 5 bases. The receptor's source is a man in his late teens or twenties in good health. Some clones in this sample may be carry-over from other donors' samples. Sequenced: naive CD8+ T cells from PBMCs. Reading the label with the study, this specimen's cell subset or site is: CD45RA+CCR7+. In nucleotides, the sequence is TGCGCCAGCAGCCCGGGACCGAGCTCCTACAATGAGCAGTTCTTC. Its translation is CASSPGPSSYNEQFF.